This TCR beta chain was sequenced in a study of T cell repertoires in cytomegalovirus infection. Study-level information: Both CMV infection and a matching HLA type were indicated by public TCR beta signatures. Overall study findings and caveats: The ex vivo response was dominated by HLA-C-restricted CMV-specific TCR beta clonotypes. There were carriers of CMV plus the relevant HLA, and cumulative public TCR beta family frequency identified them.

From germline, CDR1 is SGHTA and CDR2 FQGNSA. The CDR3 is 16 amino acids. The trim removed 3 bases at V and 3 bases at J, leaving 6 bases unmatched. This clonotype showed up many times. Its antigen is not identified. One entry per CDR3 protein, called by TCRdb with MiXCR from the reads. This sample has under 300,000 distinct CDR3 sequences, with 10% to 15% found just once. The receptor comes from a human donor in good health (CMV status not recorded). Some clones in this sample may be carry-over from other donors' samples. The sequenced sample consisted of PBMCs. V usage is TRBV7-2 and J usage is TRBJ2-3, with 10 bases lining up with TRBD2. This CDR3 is CASSLSGRASTDTQYF. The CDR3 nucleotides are TGTGCCAGCAGCTTGAGCGGGAGGGCCTCTACAGATACGCAGTATTTT.